The 11 T cell receptor beta chains in this list originate from one sample, sequenced in a study of T cells in women clearing cervical HPV infection. TCRdb's table, derived via immunoSEQ multiplex PCR, lists solely in-frame clones and lacks some. The sample table includes 40,000 to 55,000 clones. The sample taken for sequencing was blood buffy coat. The receptors were sampled from a woman aged 18 to 69 with a cervical HPV16 infection that either progressed to CIN3+ or cleared (not recorded which).

For this clone: The CDR3 end lies 3 residues beyond the end of the read and is filled in from the germline J gene. The chain has TRBV5-1 and TRBJ1-1, with unresolved D. The CDR3 totals 13 residues. Germline CDR1 SGHRS, CDR2 YFSETQ. Trimming cost V 4 bases and J 1 base, with 8 bases left between them. CDR3 DNA, as far as it was read: TGCGCCAGCAGCATGGACTGGAACACTGAA. Translating gives CASSMDWNTE. The CDR3, in full, reads CASSMDWNTEAFF.

On this clone: The DNA ends 3 residues before the CDR3 does, and the rest of the CDR3 is filled in from the germline J gene. The genes are TRBV19 and TRBJ2-5; D is possibly TRBD2 (5 bases). The ends were cut back, 5 bases at V and 1 base at J, with 11 bases in the middle. CDR3 length equals 14 residues. The germline gives CDR1 LNHDA, CDR2 SQIVND (reference sequence). CDR3 sequence reads: CASSPRAVQETQYF. Incomplete CDR3 DNA: TGTGCCAGTAGTCCGAGGGCAGTCCAAGAGACC.

Regarding this clone: The read finishes 3 residues shy of the CDR3 end, and the germline J gene is used to complete it. V usage is TRBV4-1 and J usage is TRBJ1-4; the D is unclear. CDR1 MGHRA and CDR2 YSYEKL come from the germline V gene. The length of the CDR3 is 13 residues. V was cut by 4 bases and J by 5 bases, with 8 bases left in between. The CDR3 is CASSPPGNEKLFF. The part of the CDR3 DNA that was read is TGCGCCAGCAGCCCTCCGGGGAATGAAAAA.

To note about this clone: The read halts 3 residues ahead of the CDR3 end, with the missing end drawn from the germline J gene. The chain has TRBV4-2 and TRBJ1-6; D may be TRBD1 (6 bases). The CDR3 contains 15 residues. Trimming took 0 bases from V and 7 from J, leaving 10 bases between them. Germline lookup yields CDR1 LGHNA and CDR2 YNFKEQ. The CDR3 is CASSQEVQGNSPLHF. CDR3 DNA, as far as it was read: TGTGCCAGCAGCCAAGAAGTGCAGGGGAATTCACCC.

Comments on this clone: Sequencing ends 3 residues short of the CDR3 end; the germline J gene provides the rest. The chain has TRBV7-3 and TRBJ2-1; perhaps TRBD2 as D (6 bases). The germline V gene encodes CDR1 SGHTA and CDR2 FQGTGA. The CDR3 totals 21 residues. Trimming left V 1 base short and J 5 bases short, with 30 bases between. The covered CDR3 bases are TGTGCCAGCAGCTTAAGCCACCTCCTTCCCGCCCGCCGGGACTTCAACAATGAG. Protein: CASSLSHLLPARRDFNNE. The full CDR3 is CASSLSHLLPARRDFNNEQFF.

Note on this clone: The read terminates 3 residues ahead of where the CDR3 ends, so the germline J gene completes it. The genes are TRBV20-1 and TRBJ1-6; 7 bases match TRBD1. The CDR3 is 14 amino acids. Trimming removed 0 bases from V and 8 bases from J; junction bases left unmatched: 4. Germline V CDR1 and CDR2: DFQATT, SNEGSKA (reference sequence). The covered CDR3 bases are TGCAGTGCTAGAGAAGGGACAGACTATTCACCC. Residues: CSAREGTDYSP. From start to end, the CDR3 is CSAREGTDYSPLHF.

In regard to this clone: The CDR3 end falls 3 residues outside the read, so it is completed with the germline J gene. The chain recombines TRBV10-3 with TRBJ1-2, with D perhaps TRBD1 (5 bases). The CDR3 sequence is 12 residues long. Germline CDR1 and CDR2: ENHRY and SYGVKD. The V end was cut by 4 bases, the J end by 3 bases, with 6 bases between. The CDR3 loop is CAISGDYYGYTF. The sequenced part of the CDR3 DNA is TGTGCCATCAGTGGGGACTACTATGGC.

Turning to this clone: The read ends 3 residues before the CDR3 terminus; that terminus is restored from the germline J gene. The chain employs TRBV7-6 and TRBJ1-1; D might be TRBD1 (6 bases). In germline, CDR1 is SGHVS, CDR2 FNYEAQ. The length of the CDR3 is 15 residues. V lost 5 bases to trimming and J lost 5 bases, with 18 bases between them. Partial CDR3 DNA: TGTGCCAGCAGCCCACTCCCAGGGGCCGAGACTGAA. Translating gives CASSPLPGAETE. The entire CDR3 protein is CASSPLPGAETEAFF.

Of note for this clone: The read terminates 3 residues before the CDR3 end, so the remaining end is supplied by the germline J gene. The chain employs TRBV20-1 and TRBJ2-5, with 7 nucleotides matching TRBD1. CDR1 and CDR2 (germline): DFQATT, SNEGSKA (reference sequence). CDR3 size: 13 residues. J gave up 2 bases and V 3 bases, and 3 bases lay outside the gene matches. The CDR3 here is CSARGTAQETQYF. CDR3 bases read: TGCAGTGCTAGGGGGACAGCGCAAGAGACC.

Concerning this clone: The missing CDR3 end, 3 residues past where the read stops, is filled in from the germline J gene. The rearrangement joins TRBV2 to TRBJ1-4; D uncertain. Trimming cost V 3 bases and J 6 bases, with 20 bases left between them. This CDR3 has 17 amino acids. The V gene's germline CDR1 is SNHLY and CDR2 FYNNEI. Incomplete CDR3 DNA: TGTGCCAGCAGTGATGAAGAGGCGGGAGAACGTTATGAAAAA. It codes for CASSDEEAGERYEK. The entire CDR3 protein reads CASSDEEAGERYEKLFF.

Of note for this clone: The read ends 3 residues early relative to the CDR3; the germline J gene fills the gap. V usage is TRBV20-1 and J usage is TRBJ2-3; D possibly corresponds to TRBD1 (6 bases). CDR1 and CDR2 from the germline V gene are DFQATT and SNEGSKA (reference sequence). The CDR3 runs to 15 residues. V was clipped by 0 bases and J by 4 bases, with 14 bases between them. CDR3 in amino acids: CSARDWGLAPDTQYF. The sequenced part of the CDR3 DNA is TGCAGTGCTAGAGACTGGGGGCTAGCCCCAGATACG.